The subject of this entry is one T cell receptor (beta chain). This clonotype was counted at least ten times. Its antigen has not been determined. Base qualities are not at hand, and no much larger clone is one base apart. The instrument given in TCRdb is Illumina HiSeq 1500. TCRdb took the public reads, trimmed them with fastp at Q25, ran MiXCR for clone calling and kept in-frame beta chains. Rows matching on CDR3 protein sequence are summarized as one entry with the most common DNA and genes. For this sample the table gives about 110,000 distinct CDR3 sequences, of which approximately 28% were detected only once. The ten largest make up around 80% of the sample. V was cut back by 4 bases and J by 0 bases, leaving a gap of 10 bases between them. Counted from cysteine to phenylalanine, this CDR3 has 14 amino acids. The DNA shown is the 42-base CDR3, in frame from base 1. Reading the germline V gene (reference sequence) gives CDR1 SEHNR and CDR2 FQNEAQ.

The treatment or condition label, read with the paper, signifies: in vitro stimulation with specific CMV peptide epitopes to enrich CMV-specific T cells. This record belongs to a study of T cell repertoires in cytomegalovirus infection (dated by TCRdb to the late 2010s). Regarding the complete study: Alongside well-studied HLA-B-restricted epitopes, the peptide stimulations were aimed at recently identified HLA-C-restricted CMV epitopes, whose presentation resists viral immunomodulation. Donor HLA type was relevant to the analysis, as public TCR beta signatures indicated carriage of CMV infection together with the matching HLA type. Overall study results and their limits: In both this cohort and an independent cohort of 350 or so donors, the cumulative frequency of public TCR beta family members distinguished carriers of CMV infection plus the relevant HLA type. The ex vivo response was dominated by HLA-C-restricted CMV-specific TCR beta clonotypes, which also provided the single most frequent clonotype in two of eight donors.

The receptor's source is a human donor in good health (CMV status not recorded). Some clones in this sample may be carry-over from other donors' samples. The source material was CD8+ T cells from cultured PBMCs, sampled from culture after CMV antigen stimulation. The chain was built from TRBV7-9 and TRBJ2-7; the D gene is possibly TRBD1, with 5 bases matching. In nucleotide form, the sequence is TGTGCCAGCAGCTCACAGGAAAGCTCCTACGAGCAGTACTTC. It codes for CASSSQESSYEQYF.